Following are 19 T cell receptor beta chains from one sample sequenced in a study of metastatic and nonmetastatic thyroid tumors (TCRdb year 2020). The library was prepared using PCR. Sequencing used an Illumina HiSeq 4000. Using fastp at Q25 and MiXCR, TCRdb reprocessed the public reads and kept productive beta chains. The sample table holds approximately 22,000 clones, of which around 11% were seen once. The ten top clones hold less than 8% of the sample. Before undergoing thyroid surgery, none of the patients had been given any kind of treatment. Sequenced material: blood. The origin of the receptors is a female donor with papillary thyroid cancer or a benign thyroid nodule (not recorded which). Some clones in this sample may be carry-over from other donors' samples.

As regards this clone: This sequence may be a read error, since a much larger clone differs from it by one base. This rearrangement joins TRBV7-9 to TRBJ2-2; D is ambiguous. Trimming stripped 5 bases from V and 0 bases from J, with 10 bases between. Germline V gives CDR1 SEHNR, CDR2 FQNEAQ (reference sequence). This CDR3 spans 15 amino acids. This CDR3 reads CASSRSWTNTGELFF. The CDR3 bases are TGTGCCAGCAGCCGTAGCTGGACGAACACCGGGGAGCTGTTTTTT.

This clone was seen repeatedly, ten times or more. CDR3 DNA: TGCAGTGCTAGAGATCTCACCGAGGCCCTCGAGACCCAGTACTTC. Translated: CSARDLTEALETQYF. This rearrangement joins TRBV20-1 to TRBJ2-5; D remains ambiguous. Germline V gene lookup returns CDR1 DFQATT and CDR2 SNEGSKA (reference sequence). V was clipped by 0 bases and J by 5 bases, with 16 bases between them. There are 15 residues in the CDR3.

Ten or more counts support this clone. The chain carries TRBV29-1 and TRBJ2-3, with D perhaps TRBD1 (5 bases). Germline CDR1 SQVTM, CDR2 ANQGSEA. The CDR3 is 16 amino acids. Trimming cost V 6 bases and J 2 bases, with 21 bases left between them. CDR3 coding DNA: TGCAGCGTCACAGGACATCCCCCCTATAACACAGATACGCAGTATTTT. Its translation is CSVTGHPPYNTDTQYF.

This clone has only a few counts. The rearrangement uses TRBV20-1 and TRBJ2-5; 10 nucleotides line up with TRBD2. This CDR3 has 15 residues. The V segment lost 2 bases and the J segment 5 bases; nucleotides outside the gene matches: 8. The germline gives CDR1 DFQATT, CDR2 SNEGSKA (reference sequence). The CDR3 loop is CSARPSGRVSETQYF. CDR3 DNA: TGCAGTGCTAGACCAAGCGGGAGGGTTAGTGAGACCCAGTACTTC.

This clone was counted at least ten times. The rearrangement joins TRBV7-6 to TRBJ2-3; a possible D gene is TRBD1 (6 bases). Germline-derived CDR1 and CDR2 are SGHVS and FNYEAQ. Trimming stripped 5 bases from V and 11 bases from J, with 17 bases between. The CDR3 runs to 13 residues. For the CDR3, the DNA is TGTGCCAGCAGCCCCTCACCCGCACAGGGGCAGTATTTT. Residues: CASSPSPAQGQYF.

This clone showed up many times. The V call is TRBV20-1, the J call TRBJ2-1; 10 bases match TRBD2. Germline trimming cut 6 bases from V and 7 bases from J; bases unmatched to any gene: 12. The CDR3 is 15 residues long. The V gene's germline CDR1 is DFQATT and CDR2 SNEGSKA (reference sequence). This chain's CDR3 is CSARPYRLAGNEQFF. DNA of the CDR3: TGCAGTGCCAGACCCTACCGACTAGCGGGTAATGAGCAGTTCTTC.

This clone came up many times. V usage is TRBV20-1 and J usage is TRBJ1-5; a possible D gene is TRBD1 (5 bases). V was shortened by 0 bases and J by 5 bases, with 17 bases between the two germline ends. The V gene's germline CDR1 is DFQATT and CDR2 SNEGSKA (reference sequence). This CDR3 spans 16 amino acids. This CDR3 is CSAREGLGGWDQPQHF. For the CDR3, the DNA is TGCAGTGCTAGAGAGGGCCTTGGGGGGTGGGATCAGCCCCAGCATTTT.

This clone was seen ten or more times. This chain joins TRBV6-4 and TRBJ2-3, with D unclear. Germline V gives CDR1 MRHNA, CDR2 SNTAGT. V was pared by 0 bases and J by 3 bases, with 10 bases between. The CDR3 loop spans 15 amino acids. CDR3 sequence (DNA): TGTGCCAGCAGTGACTCGACTCAGGAGACAGATACGCAGTATTTT. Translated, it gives CASSDSTQETDTQYF.

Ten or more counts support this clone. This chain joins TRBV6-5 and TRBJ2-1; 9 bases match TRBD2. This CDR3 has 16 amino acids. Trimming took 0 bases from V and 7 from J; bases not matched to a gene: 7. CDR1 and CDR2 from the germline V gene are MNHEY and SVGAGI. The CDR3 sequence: CASSYSGVSGSNEQFF. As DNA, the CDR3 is TGTGCCAGCAGTTACTCGGGCGTTAGCGGGAGTAATGAGCAGTTCTTC.

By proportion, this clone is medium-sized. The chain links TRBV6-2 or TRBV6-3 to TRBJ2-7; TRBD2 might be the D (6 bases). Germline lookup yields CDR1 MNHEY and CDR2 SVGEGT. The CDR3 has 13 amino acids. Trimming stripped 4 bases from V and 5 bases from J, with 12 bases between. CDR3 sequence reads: CASSSRENDEQYF. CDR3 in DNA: TGTGCCAGCAGTTCCCGGGAGAACGACGAGCAGTACTTC.

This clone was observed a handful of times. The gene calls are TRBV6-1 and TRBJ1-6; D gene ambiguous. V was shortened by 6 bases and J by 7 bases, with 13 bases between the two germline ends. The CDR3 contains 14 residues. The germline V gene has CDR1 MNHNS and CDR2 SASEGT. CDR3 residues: CASSDVQENSPLHF. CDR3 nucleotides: TGTGCCAGCAGCGATGTGCAGGAGAATTCACCCCTCCACTTT.

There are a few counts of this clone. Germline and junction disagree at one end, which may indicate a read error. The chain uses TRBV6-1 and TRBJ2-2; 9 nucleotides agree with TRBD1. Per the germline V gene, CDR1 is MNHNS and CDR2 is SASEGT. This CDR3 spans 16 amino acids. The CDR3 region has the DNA TGTGCCAGAAGTGAAACCCCCGGGACAGGGACCGGGGAGCTGTTCTTT. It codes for CARSETPGTGTGELFF.

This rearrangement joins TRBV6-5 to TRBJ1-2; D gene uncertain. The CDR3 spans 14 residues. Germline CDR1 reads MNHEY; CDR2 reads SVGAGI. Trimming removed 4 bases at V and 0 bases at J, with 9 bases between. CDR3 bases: TGTGCCAGCAGTTCCCCCAGATCTAACTATGGCTACACCTTC. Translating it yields CASSSPRSNYGYTF.

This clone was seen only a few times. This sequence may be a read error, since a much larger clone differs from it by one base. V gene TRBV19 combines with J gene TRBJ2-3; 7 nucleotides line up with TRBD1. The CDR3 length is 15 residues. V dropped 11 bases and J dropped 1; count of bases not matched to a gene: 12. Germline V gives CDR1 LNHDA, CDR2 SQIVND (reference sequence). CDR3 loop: CAGTYRGMGTDTQYF. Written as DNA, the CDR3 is TGTGCCGGTACCTACAGGGGTATGGGCACAGATACGCAGTATTTT.

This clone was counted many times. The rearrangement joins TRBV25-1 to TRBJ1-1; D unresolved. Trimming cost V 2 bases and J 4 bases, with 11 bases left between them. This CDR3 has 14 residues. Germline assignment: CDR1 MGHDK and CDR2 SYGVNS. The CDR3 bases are TGTGCCAGCAGTGAAGTGCGGGATACCACTGAAGCTTTCTTT. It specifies CASSEVRDTTEAFF.

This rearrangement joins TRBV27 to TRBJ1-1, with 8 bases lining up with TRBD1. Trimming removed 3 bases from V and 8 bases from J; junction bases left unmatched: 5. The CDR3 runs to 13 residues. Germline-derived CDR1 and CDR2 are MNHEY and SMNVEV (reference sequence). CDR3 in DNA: TGTGCCAGCAGTTTCGGACAGGGCCGAGAAGCTTTCTTT. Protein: CASSFGQGREAFF.

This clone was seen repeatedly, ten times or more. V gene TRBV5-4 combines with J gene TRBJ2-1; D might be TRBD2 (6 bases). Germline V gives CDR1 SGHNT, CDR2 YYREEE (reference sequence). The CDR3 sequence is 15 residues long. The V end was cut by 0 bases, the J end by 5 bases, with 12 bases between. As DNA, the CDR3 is TGTGCCAGCAGCTTGGTGGCGGGGCCGAACAATGAGCAGTTCTTC. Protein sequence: CASSLVAGPNNEQFF.

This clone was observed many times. The CDR3 loop reads CASSLASVNTEAFF. The CDR3 region has the DNA TGTGCCAGCAGCTTAGCATCGGTGAACACTGAAGCTTTCTTT. This chain uses TRBV7-2 with TRBJ1-1, with D unresolved. V was cut by 0 bases and J by 0 bases, with 5 bases left in between. Germline V gene sequence: CDR1 SGHTA, CDR2 FQGNSA. The CDR3 is 14 residues long.

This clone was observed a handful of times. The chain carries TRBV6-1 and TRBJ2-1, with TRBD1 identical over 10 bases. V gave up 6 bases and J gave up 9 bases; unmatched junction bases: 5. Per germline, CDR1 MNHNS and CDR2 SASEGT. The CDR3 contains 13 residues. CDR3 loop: CASSLTGGSEQFF. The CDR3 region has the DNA TGTGCCAGCAGCCTGACAGGGGGCAGTGAGCAGTTCTTC.